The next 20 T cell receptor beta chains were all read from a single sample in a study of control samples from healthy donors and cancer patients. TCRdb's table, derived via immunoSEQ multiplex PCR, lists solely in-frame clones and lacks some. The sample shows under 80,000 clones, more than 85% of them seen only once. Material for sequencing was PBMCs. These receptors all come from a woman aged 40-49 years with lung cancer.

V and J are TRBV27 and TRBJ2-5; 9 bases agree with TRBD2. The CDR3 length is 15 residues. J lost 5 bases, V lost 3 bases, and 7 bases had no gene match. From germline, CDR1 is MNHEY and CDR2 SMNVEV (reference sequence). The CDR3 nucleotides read TGTGCCAGCAGTTTGTCTAGCGGGGAGAGGGAGACCCAGTACTTC. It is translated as CASSLSSGERETQYF.

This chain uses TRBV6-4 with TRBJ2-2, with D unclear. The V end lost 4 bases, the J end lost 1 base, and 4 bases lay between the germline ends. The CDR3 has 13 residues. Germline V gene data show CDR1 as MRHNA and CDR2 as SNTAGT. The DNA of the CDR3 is TGTGCCAGCAGTGCGGGGAACACCGGGGAGCTGTTTTTT. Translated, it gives CASSAGNTGELFF.

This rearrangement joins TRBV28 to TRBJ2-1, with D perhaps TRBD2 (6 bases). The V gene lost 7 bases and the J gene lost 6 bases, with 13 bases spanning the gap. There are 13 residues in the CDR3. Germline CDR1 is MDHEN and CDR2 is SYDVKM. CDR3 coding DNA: TGTGCCAGCAACCTTGGGAGGCGCAATGAGCAGTTCTTC. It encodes CASNLGRRNEQFF.

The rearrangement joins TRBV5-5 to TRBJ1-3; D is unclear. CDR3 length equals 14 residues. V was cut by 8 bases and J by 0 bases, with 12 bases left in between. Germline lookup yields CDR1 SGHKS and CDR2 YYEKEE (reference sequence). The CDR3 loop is CASTRGDSGNTIYF. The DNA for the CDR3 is TGTGCCAGTACGCGAGGTGACTCTGGAAACACCATATATTTT.

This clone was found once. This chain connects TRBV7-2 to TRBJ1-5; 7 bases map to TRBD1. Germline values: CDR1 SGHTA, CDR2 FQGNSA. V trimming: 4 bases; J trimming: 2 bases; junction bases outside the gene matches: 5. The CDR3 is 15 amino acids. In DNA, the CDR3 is TGTGCCAGCAGCTGGAGGACAGGCGGCAATCAGCCCCAGCATTTT. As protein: CASSWRTGGNQPQHF.

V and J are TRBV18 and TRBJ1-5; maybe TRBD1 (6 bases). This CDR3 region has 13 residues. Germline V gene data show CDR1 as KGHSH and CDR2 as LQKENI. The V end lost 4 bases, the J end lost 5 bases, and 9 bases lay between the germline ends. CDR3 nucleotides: TGTGCCAGCTCACAGGACAGAGATCAGCCCCAGCATTTT. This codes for CASSQDRDQPQHF.

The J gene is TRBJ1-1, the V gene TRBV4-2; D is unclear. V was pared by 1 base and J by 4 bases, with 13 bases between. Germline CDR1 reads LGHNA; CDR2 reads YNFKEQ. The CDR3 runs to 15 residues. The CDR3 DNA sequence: TGTGCCAGCAGCCAAGGCGACGGGGTGGGCACTGAAGCTTTCTTT. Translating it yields CASSQGDGVGTEAFF.

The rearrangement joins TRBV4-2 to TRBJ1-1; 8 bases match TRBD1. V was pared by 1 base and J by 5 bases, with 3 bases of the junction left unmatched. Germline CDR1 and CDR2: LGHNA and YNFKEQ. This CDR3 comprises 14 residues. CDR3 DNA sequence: TGTGCCAGCAGCCAAGGGGGACAGGAGACTGAAGCTTTCTTT. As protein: CASSQGGQETEAFF.

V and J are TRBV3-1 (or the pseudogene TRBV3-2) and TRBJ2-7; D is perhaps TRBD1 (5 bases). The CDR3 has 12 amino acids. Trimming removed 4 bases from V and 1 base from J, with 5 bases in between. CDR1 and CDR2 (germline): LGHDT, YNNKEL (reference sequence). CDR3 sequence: CASSRQSYEQYF. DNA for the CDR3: TGTGCCAGCAGCCGACAGTCCTACGAGCAGTACTTC.

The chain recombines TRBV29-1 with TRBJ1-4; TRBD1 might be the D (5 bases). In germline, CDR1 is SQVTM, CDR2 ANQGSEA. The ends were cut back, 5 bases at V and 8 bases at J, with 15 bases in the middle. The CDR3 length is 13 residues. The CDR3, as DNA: TGCAGCGTTAGTGCCCAGGGATTGGAAAAACTGTTTTTT. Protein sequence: CSVSAQGLEKLFF.

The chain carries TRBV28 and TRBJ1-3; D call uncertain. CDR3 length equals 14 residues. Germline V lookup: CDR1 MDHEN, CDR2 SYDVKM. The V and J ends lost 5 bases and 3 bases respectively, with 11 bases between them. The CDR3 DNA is TGTGCCAGCAGTCCCTCGGTAGGTGGAAACACCATATATTTT. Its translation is CASSPSVGGNTIYF. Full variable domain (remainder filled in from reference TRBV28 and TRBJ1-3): DVKVTQSSRYLVKRTGEKVFLECVQDMDHENMFWYRQDPGLGLRLIYFSYDVKMKEKGDIPEGYSVSREKKERFSLILESASTNQTSMYLCASSPSVGGNTIYFGEGSWLTVV.

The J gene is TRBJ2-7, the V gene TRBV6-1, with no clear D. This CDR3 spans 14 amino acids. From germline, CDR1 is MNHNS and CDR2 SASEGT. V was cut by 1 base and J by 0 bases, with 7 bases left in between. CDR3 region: CASSEGLNSYEQYF. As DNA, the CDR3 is TGTGCCAGCAGTGAAGGTCTCAACTCCTACGAGCAGTACTTC.

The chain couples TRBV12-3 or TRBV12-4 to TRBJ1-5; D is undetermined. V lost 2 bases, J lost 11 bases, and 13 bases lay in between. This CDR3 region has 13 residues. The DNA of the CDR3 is TGTGCCAGCAGTTTACACGCCGGCGTGGCCCAGCATTTT. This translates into CASSLHAGVAQHF.

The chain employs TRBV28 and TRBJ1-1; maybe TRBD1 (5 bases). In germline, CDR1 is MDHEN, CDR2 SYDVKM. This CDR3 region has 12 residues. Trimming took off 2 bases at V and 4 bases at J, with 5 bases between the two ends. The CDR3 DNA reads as TGTGCCAGCAGTTTAACAGGCACTGAAGCTTTCTTT. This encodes CASSLTGTEAFF. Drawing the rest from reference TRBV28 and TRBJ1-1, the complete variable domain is DVKVTQSSRYLVKRTGEKVFLECVQDMDHENMFWYRQDPGLGLRLIYFSYDVKMKEKGDIPEGYSVSREKKERFSLILESASTNQTSMYLCASSLTGTEAFFGQGTRLTVV.

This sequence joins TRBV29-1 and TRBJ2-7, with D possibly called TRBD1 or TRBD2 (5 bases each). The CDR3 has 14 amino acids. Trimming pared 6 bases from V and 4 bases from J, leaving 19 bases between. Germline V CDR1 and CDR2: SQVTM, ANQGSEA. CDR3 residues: CSVRPGPGRYEQYF. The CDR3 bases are TGCAGCGTGAGACCGGGACCCGGCCGTTACGAGCAGTACTTC.

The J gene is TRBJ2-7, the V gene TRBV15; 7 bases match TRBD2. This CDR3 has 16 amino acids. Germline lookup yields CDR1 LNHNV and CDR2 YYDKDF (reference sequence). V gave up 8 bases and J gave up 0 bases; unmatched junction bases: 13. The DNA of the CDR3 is TGTGCCACCGCGCCCTCTCTAGCGGCTACCTCCTACGAGCAGTACTTC. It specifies CATAPSLAATSYEQYF.

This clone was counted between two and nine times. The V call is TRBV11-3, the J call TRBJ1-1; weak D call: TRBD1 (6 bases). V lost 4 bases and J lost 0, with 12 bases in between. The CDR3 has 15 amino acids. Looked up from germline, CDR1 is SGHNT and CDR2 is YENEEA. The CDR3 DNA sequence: TGTGCCAGCAGCTCGAACGGGGGCGTGAACACTGAAGCTTTCTTT. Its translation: CASSSNGGVNTEAFF.

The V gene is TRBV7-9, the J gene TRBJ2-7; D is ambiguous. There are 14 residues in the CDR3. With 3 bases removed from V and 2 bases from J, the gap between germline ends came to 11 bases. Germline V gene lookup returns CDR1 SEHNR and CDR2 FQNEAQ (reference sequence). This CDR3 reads CASSLSGSAYEQYF. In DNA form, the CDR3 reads TGTGCCAGCAGCTTGAGTGGGTCGGCCTACGAGCAGTACTTC.

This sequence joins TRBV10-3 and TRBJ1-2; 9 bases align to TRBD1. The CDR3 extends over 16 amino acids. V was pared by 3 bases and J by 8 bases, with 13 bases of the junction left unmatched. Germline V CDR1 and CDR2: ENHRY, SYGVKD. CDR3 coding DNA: TGTGCCATCAGTGAATCCCAGTGGGGACAGGGTCAAGGCTACACCTTC. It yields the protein CAISESQWGQGQGYTF.

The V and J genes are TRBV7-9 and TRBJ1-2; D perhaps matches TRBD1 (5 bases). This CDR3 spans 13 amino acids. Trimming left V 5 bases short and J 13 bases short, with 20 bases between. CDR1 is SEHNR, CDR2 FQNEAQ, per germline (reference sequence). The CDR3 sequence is CASSHPGPEVPTF. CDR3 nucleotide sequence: TGTGCCAGCAGCCATCCGGGACCCGAAGTCCCCACCTTC.